This T cell receptor beta chain was profiled in a study of Ad26.COV2.S vaccination and SARS-CoV-2 variants. V was clipped by 1 base and J by 6 bases, with 17 bases between them. Germline values: CDR1 SGDLS, CDR2 YYNGEE. This CDR3 spans 15 amino acids. Specified treatment: roughly 19 received Ad26.COV2.S at low or high dose, single or two shots; roughly five received placebo; per-sample allocation not given. Collection of samples fell on day 63 after the first vaccine or placebo injection. TCRdb's table, derived via immunoSEQ multiplex PCR, lists solely in-frame clones and lacks some. The data contain some 640,000 clones, 89% of them seen just once; the ten biggest clones take up approximately 1.5%.

The specimen comprised peripheral blood, sampled in a trial of Ad26.COV2.S vaccine versus placebo. The clonotype comes from a person aged 18-65 years who received the Ad26.COV2.S COVID-19 vaccine or a placebo. This chain connects TRBV9 to TRBJ2-7; D is perhaps TRBD2 (7 bases). CDR3: CASSVTVGGPSEQYF. The CDR3 coding sequence is TGTGCCAGCAGCGTAACGGTGGGGGGGCCATCCGAGCAGTACTTC.